The subject of this entry is one T cell receptor beta chain. Per the original data handling: Counts of nucleated cells, estimated from reference gene primer amplification, were obtained. TCRdb's copy holds only in-frame clones and misses some; the assay was immunoSEQ multiplex PCR. The V and J calls and the clone size are those of that table, but D and trimming were determined from the DNA. The sample holds hundreds of thousands of clones, approximately 90% seen once. The sample belongs to a study of blood T cell repertoires in COVID-19. Study details: Donors in the United States, Italy and Spain gave samples during acute or convalescent COVID-19. PBMCs, B-cell-depleted T cells, or T cells were the source of the cDNA or gDNA that made up the material.

The sequence derives from a woman between 18 and 29 years old with acute or convalescent COVID-19. The specimen sequenced was peripheral blood.

CDR3 sequence reads: CATSERTGYEQYF. CDR3 coding DNA: TGTGCCACCAGTGAGAGGACAGGATACGAGCAGTACTTC. The chain employs TRBV24-1 and TRBJ2-7; 7 bases map to TRBD1. The CDR3 has 13 residues. Per germline, CDR1 KGHDR and CDR2 SFDVKD. Trimming cost V 4 bases and J 4 bases; bases outside gene matches: 3.